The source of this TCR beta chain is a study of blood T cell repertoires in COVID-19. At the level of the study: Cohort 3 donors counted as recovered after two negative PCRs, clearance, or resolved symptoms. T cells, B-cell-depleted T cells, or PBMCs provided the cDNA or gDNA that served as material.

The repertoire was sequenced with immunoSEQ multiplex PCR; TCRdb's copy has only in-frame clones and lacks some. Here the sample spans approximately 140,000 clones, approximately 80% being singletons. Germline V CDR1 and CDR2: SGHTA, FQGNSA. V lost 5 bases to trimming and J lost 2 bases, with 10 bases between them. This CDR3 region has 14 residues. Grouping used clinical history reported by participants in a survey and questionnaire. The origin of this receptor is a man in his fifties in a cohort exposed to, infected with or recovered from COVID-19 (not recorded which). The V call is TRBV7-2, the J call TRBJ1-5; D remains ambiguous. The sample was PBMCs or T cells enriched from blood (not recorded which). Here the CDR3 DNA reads TGTGCCAGCAGCCCCCGGAGGGGCAATCAGCCCCAGCATTTT. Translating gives CASSPRRGNQPQHF.